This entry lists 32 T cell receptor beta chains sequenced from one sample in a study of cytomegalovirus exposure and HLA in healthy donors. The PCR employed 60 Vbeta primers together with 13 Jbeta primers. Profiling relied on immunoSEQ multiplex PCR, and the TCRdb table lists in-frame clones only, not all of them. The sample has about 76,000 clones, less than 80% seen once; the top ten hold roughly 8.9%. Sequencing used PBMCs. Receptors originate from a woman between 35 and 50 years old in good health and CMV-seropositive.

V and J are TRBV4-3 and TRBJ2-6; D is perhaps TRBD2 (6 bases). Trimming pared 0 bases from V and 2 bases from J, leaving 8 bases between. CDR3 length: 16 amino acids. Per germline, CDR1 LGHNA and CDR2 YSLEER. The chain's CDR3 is CASSQDSGAGANVLTF. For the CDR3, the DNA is TGCGCCAGCAGCCAAGATTCGGGGGCTGGGGCCAACGTCCTGACTTTC.

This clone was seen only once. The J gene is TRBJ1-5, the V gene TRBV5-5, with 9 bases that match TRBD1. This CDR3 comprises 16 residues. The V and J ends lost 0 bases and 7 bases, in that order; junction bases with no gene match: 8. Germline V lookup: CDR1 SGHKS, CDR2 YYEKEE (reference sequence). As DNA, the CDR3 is TGTGCCAGCAGCTTGGGGGGACAGGGTGTAAGCCAGCCCCAGCATTTT. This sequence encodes CASSLGGQGVSQPQHF.

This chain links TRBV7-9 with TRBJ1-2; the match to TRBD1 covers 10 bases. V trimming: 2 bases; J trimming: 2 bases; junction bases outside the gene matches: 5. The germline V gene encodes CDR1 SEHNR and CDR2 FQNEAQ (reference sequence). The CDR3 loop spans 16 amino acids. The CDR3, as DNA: TGTGCCAGCAGCTTAAATGGGGACAGGGGCAACTATGGCTACACCTTC. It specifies CASSLNGDRGNYGYTF.

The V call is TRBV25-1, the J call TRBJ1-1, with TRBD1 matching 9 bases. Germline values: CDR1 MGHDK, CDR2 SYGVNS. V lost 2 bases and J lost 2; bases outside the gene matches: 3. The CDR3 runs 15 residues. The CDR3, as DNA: TGTGCCAGCAGTGAAGGGGACAGGGCTAACACTGAAGCTTTCTTT. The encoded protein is CASSEGDRANTEAFF.

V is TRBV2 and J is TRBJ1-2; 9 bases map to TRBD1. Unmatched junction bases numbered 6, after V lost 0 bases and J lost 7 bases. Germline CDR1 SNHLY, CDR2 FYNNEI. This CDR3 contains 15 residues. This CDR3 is CASSEAGQGFGGYTF. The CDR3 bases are TGTGCCAGCAGTGAAGCGGGACAGGGTTTTGGTGGCTACACCTTC.

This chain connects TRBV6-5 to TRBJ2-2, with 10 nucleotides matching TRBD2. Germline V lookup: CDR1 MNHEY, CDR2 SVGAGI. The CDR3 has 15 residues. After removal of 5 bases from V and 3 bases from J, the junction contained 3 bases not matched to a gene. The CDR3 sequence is CASSRLAGDTGELFF. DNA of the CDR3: TGTGCCAGCAGTCGCCTAGCGGGGGACACCGGGGAGCTGTTTTTT.

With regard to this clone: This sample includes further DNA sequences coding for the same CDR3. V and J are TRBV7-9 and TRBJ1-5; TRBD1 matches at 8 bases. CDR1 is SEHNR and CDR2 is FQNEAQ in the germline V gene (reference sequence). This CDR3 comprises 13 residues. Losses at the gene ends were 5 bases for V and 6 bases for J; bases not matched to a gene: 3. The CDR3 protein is CASSDTGGQPQHF. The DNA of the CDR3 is TGTGCCAGCAGCGATACAGGGGGTCAGCCCCAGCATTTT. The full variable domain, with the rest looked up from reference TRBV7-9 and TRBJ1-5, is DTGVSQNPRHKITKRGQNVTFRCDPISEHNRLYWYRQTLGQGPEFLTYFQNEAQLEKSRLLSDRFSAERPKGSFSTLEIQRTEQGDSAMYLCASSDTGGQPQHFGDGTRLSIL.

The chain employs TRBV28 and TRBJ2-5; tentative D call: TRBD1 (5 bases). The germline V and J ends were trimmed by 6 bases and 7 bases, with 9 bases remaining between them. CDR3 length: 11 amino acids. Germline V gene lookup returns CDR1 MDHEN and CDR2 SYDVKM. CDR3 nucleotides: TGTGCCAGCAGAGGGGTTGGGACCCAGTACTTC. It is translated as CASRGVGTQYF. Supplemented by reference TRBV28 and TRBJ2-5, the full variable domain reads DVKVTQSSRYLVKRTGEKVFLECVQDMDHENMFWYRQDPGLGLRLIYFSYDVKMKEKGDIPEGYSVSREKKERFSLILESASTNQTSMYLCASRGVGTQYFGPGTRLLVL.

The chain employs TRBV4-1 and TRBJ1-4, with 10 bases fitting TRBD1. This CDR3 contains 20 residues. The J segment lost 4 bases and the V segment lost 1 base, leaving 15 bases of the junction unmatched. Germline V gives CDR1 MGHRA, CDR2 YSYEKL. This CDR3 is CASSQVRIGDRGLINEKLFF. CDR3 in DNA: TGCGCCAGCAGCCAAGTAAGAATCGGTGACAGGGGGCTTATTAATGAAAAACTGTTTTTT.

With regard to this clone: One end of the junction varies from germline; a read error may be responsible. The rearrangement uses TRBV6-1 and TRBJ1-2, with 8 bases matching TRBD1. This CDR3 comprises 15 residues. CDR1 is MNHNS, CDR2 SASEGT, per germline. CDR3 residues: CASTEAGQGGYGYTF. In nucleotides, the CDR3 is TGTGCCAGCACTGAAGCTGGACAGGGAGGCTATGGCTACACCTTC.

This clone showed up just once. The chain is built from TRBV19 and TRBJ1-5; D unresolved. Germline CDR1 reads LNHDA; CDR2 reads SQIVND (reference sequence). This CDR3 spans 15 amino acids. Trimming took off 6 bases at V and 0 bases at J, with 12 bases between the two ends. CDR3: CASSPGSLSNQPQHF. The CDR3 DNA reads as TGTGCCAGTAGCCCCGGGAGCCTTAGCAATCAGCCCCAGCATTTT.

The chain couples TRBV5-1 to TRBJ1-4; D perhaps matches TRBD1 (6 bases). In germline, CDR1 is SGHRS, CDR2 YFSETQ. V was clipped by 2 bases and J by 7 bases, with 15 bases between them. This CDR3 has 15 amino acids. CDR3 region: CASSLQGEVGEKLFF. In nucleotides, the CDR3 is TGCGCCAGCAGCTTACAGGGTGAGGTGGGTGAAAAACTGTTTTTT.

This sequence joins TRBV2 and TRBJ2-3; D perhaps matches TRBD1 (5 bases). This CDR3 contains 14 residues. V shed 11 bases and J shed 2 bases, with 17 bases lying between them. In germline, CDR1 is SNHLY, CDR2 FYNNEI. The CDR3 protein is CAYSLRQPTDTQYF. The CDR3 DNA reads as TGTGCCTACAGCCTAAGACAGCCCACAGATACGCAGTATTTT. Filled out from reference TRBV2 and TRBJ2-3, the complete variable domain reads EPEVTQTPSHQVTQMGQEVILRCVPISNHLYFYWYRQILGQKVEFLVSFYNNEISEKSEIFDDQFSVERPDGSNFTLKIRSTKLEDSAMYFCAYSLRQPTDTQYFGPGTRLTVL.

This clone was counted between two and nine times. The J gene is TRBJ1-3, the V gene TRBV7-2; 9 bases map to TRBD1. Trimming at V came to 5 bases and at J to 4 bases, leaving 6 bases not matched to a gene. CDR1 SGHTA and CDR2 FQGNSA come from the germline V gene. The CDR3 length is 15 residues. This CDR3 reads CASSIRTGEGNTIYF. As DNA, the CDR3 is TGTGCCAGCAGCATTAGGACAGGGGAGGGAAACACCATATATTTT.

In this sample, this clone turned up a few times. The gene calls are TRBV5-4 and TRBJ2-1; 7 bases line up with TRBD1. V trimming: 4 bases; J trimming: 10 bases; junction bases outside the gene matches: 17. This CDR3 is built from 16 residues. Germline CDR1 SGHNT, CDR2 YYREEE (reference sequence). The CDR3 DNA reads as TGTGCCAGCAGCCCTGGGGGAAACAGGGGCCGAGGAGAGCAGTTCTTC. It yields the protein CASSPGGNRGRGEQFF.

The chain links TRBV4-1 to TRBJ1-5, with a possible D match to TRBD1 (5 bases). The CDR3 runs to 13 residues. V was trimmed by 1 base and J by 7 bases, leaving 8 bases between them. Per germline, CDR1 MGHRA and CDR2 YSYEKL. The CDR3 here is CASSQVGAQPQHF. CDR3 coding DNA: TGCGCCAGCAGCCAAGTTGGGGCCCAGCCCCAGCATTTT.

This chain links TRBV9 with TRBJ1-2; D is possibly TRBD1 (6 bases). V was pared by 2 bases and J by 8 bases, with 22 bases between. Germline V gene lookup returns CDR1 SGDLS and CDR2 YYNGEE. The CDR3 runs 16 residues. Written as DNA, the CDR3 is TGTGCCAGCAGCGTGTTGGATCGGGACACCTCTGGGGGCTACACCTTC. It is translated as CASSVLDRDTSGGYTF.

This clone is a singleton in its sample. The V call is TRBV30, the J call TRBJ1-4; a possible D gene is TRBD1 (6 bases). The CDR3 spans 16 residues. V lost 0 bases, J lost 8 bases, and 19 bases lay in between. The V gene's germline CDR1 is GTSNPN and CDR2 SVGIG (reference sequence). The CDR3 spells CAWSVVGGQVREKLFF. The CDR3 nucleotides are TGTGCCTGGAGTGTAGTCGGGGGGCAAGTTCGCGAAAAACTGTTTTTT.

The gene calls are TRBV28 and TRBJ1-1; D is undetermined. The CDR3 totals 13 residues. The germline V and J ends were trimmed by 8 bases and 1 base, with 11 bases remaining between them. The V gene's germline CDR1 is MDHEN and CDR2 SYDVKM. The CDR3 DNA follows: TGTGCCAGCCTCTGGGAGACGAACACTGAAGCTTTCTTT. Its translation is CASLWETNTEAFF.

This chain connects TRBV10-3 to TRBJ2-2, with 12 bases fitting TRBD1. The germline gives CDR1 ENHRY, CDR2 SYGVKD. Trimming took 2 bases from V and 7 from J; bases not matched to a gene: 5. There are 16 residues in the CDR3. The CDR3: CAISEGGQGANGELFF. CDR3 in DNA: TGTGCCATCAGTGAGGGGGGACAGGGGGCGAACGGGGAGCTGTTTTTT.

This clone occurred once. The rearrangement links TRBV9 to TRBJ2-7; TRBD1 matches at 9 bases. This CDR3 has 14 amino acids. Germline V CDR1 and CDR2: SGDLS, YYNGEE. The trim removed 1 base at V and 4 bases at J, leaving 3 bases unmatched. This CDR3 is CASSVTGGSYEQYF. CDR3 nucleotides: TGTGCCAGCAGCGTAACAGGGGGCTCTTACGAGCAGTACTTC.

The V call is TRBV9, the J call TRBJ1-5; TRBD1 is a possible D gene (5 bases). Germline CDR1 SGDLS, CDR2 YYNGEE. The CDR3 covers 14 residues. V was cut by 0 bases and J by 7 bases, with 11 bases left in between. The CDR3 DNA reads TGTGCCAGCAGCGTAGGGCAGGGAGGACAGCCCCAGCATTTT. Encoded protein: CASSVGQGGQPQHF.

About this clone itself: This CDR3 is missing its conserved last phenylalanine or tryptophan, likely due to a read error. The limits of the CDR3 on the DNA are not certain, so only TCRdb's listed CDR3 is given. CDR3: CARSKRLGL. The chain is built from TRBV5-3 and TRBJ2-7; whether TRBD2, the table's D call, matches the DNA was not checked. TRBV5-3 is an ORF, and what it does is uncertain. Counting both end residues, the CDR3 totals 9 amino acids.

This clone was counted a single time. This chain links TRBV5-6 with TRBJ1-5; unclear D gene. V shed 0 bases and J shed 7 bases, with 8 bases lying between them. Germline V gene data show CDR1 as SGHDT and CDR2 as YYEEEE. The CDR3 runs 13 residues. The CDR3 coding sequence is TGTGCCAGCAGCTTGGCCTCGGGGCAGCCCCAGCATTTT. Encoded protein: CASSLASGQPQHF.

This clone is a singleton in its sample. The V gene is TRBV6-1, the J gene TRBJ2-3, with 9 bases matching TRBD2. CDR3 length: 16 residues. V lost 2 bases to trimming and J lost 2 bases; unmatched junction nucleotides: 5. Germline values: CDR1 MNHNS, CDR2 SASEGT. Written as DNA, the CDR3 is TGTGCCAGCAGTGAAAGGGCGGGAGGGTTCACAGATACGCAGTATTTT. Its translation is CASSERAGGFTDTQYF.

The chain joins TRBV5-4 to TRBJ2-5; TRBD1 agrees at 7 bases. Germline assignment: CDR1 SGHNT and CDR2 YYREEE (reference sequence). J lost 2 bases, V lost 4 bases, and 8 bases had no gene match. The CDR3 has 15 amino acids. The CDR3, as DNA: TGTGCCAGCAGCCAATGGGCAGGGGGACAAGAGACCCAGTACTTC. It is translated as CASSQWAGGQETQYF.

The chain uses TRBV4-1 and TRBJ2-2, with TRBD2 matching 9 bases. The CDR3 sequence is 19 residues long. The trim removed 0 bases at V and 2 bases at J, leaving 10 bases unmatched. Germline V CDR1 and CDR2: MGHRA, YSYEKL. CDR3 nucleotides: TGCGCCAGCAGCCAAGATCGGGGTAGCGGGGGCCTAAACACCGGGGAGCTGTTTTTT. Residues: CASSQDRGSGGLNTGELFF.

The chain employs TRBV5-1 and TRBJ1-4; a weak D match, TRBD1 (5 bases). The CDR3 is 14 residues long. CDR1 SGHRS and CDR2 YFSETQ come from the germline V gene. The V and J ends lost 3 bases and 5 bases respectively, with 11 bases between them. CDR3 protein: CASSSTVSNEKLFF. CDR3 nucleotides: TGCGCCAGCAGCTCGACAGTTTCGAATGAAAAACTGTTTTTT.

Written as DNA, the CDR3 is TGTGCCAGCAGCCAAGTGGGAGGCGGGACAGGCTACGGCTACACCTTC. The encoded protein is CASSQVGGGTGYGYTF. This chain joins TRBV4-2 and TRBJ1-2; 8 bases are shared with TRBD1. Germline trimming cut 1 base from V and 8 bases from J; bases unmatched to any gene: 12. The CDR3 has 16 amino acids. Germline values: CDR1 LGHNA, CDR2 YNFKEQ.

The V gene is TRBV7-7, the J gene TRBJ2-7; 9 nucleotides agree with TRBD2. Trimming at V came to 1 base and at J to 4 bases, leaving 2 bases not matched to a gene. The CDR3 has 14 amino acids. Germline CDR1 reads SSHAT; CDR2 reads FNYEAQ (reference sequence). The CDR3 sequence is CASSLGLAGYEQYF. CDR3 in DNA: TGTGCCAGCAGCTTAGGGCTAGCGGGGTACGAGCAGTACTTC.

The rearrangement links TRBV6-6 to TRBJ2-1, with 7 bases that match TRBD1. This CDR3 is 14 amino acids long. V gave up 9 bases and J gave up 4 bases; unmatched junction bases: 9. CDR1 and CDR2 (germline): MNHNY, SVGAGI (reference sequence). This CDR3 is CASKGTEDYNEQFF. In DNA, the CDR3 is TGTGCCAGTAAAGGGACAGAAGATTACAATGAGCAGTTCTTC.

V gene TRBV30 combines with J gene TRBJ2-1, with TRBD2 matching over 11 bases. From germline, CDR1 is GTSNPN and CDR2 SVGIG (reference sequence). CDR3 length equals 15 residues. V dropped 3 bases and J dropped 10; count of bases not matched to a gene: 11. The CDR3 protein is CAWRRLAGGGNEQFF. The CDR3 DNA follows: TGTGCCTGGAGGCGTCTAGCGGGGGGAGGTAACGAGCAGTTCTTC. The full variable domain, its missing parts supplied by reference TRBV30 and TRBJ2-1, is SQTIHQWPATLVQPVGSPLSLECTVEGTSNPNLYWYRQAAGRGLQLLFYSVGIGQISSEVPQNLSASRPQDRQFILSSKKLLLSDSGFYLCAWRRLAGGGNEQFFGPGTRLTVL.